Below, one TCR beta chain is given with its context. CDR3 length: 14 amino acids. Trimming cost V 7 bases and J 5 bases; bases outside gene matches: 6. CDR1 is LNHDA and CDR2 is SQIVND in the germline V gene (reference sequence). The data are from a study of blood T cell repertoires in COVID-19. Study overall: The United States, Italy and Spain were the sources of the acute and convalescent COVID-19 samples. PBMCs, B-cell-depleted T cells, or T cells were the source of the cDNA or gDNA that made up the material.

Authors' data handling: Counts of nucleated cells, estimated from reference gene primer amplification, were obtained. Using immunoSEQ multiplex PCR, the repertoire was profiled, and TCRdb retains in-frame clones only, with some absent. Clone size and V and J calls were adopted from that table, with D and trimming inferred from the DNA. The sample gives 200,000 to 300,000 clones, 83% of which show up once; 5.5% is in the top ten. This TCR was recovered from a human donor in a cohort sampled during active COVID-19. The genes are TRBV19 and TRBJ1-1; TRBD1 agrees at 11 bases. The sequencing input was peripheral blood. CDR3 nucleotides: TGTGCCAGTATCCGGGACAGGGGGGGGACTGAAGCTTTCTTT. Protein: CASIRDRGGTEAFF.